Following are 28 T cell receptor beta chains from one sample sequenced in a study of beta chain features in type 1 diabetes. Expressed TCRB transcripts were sequenced because the entire RNA isolate underwent reverse transcription. Libraries were prepared by immunoSEQ multiplex PCR; TCRdb keeps only in-frame clonotypes and omits some of them. Among some 640,000 clones listed, about 14% were seen once. Study findings and constraints: There was a moderate but significant shortening of TCRB CDR3s in all four CD4+ subsets of Type 1 diabetes patients.

Antigen specificity for these receptors is unknown. The specimen was naive CD4+ T cells from blood. The receptors here all came from a young man with type 1 diabetes.

This clone was counted a few times. The chain combines TRBV5-1 with TRBJ2-1; D is uncertain. Trimming took 0 bases from V and 5 from J, leaving 9 bases between them. Looked up from germline, CDR1 is SGHRS and CDR2 is YFSETQ. The CDR3 covers 14 residues. CDR3 bases: TGCGCCAGCAGCTTGGCGCGGCCGGACAATGAGCAGTTCTTC. Encoded protein: CASSLARPDNEQFF.

The chain combines TRBV29-1 with TRBJ1-5, with D possibly being TRBD1 (6 bases). CDR3 length: 16 residues. V was cut by 6 bases and J by 0 bases, with 18 bases left in between. Germline assignment: CDR1 SQVTM and CDR2 ANQGSEA. For the CDR3, the DNA is TGCAGCGTACAGACTCAGGGGATAGGTAGCAATCAGCCCCAGCATTTT. Residues: CSVQTQGIGSNQPQHF.

The CDR3 loop is CASARPGSYEQYF. The CDR3 DNA sequence: TGTGCCAGCGCCCGCCCTGGGTCCTACGAGCAGTACTTC. The chain joins TRBV5-4 to TRBJ2-7; no reliable D call. V gave up 7 bases and J gave up 1 base, with 12 bases separating them. CDR1 and CDR2 from the germline V gene are SGHNT and YYREEE (reference sequence). The CDR3 covers 13 residues.

The rearrangement uses TRBV29-1 and TRBJ2-5; D unresolved. Germline CDR1 and CDR2: SQVTM and ANQGSEA. The V and J ends lost 5 bases and 1 base respectively, with 11 bases between them. This CDR3 is built from 13 residues. CDR3 in DNA: TGCAGCGTTTCCCCGGGTCTCCAAGAGACCCAGTACTTC. Translation: CSVSPGLQETQYF.

This clone was observed a handful of times. The chain is built from TRBV7-9 and TRBJ2-3; TRBD1 aligns across 8 bases. The trim removed 5 bases at V and 1 base at J, leaving 5 bases unmatched. CDR3 size: 15 residues. Germline values: CDR1 SEHNR, CDR2 FQNEAQ (reference sequence). The CDR3 region has the DNA TGTGCCAGCAGCGCCGGACAGGGCCGCACAGATACGCAGTATTTT. This encodes CASSAGQGRTDTQYF.

This clone was picked up a small number of times. The chain joins TRBV28 to TRBJ2-2; D gene ambiguous. Trimming shortened V by 8 bases and J by 4 bases, and 11 bases separated the two germline ends. The CDR3 has 13 residues. In germline, CDR1 is MDHEN, CDR2 SYDVKM. In nucleotides, the CDR3 is TGTGCCAGCGGGGATTGGTCCACCGGGGAGCTGTTTTTT. Its translation: CASGDWSTGELFF.

The genes are TRBV5-4 and TRBJ2-1; D assignment may be TRBD1 or TRBD2 (5 bases each). Germline-derived CDR1 and CDR2 are SGHNT and YYREEE (reference sequence). V was clipped by 1 base and J by 0 bases, with 14 bases between them. The CDR3 loop spans 17 amino acids. CDR3 in DNA: TGTGCCAGCAGCTTGAGAGGGTCAGGGAGCTCCTACAATGAGCAGTTCTTC. This gives the protein CASSLRGSGSSYNEQFF.

Written as DNA, the CDR3 is TGTGCCAGCAGCTTGGACAGGGGCGAAAAACTGTTTTTT. Its protein product is CASSLDRGEKLFF. The chain couples TRBV5-4 to TRBJ1-4; 7 positions agree with TRBD1. The CDR3 covers 13 residues. The V gene end was trimmed by 0 bases and the J gene end by 8 bases; junction bases not matched to a gene: 1. The germline gives CDR1 SGHNT, CDR2 YYREEE (reference sequence).

The chain links TRBV7-2 to TRBJ2-7; TRBD1 matches at 7 bases. The CDR3 contains 12 residues. The trim removed 9 bases at V and 3 bases at J, leaving 5 bases unmatched. Germline values: CDR1 SGHTA, CDR2 FQGNSA. CDR3 protein: CASRGQLYEQYF. The CDR3 DNA follows: TGTGCCAGTAGGGGACAGCTCTACGAGCAGTACTTC.

The CDR3 sequence: CAISESGGTHVQFF. DNA of the CDR3: TGTGCCATCAGTGAGTCGGGAGGGACACACGTGCAGTTCTTC. This rearrangement joins TRBV10-3 to TRBJ2-1, with D tentatively TRBD2 (7 bases). CDR3 length: 14 amino acids. With 0 bases removed from V and 12 bases from J, the gap between germline ends came to 15 bases. Per germline, CDR1 ENHRY and CDR2 SYGVKD.

This clone appeared a few times. The chain uses TRBV21-1 and TRBJ1-1. TRBV21-1 is assigned pseudogene status. The CDR3 extends over 15 amino acids. CDR3 sequence reads: CASSKAEGYATEAFF. The CDR3 nucleotides are TGTGCCAGCAGCAAAGCCGAGGGGTATGCTACTGAAGCTTTCTTT.

This clone was counted a few times. The gene calls are TRBV5-4 and TRBJ2-1, with D perhaps matching TRBD1 or TRBD2 (6 bases each). The germline gives CDR1 SGHNT, CDR2 YYREEE (reference sequence). V was cut by 7 bases and J by 9 bases, with 17 bases left in between. This CDR3 region has 13 residues. The CDR3 nucleotides read TGTGCCAGCCTAGCGAAAGGGGGGAGTGAGCAGTTCTTC. Translating gives CASLAKGGSEQFF. Variable domain in full (rest from reference TRBV5-4 and TRBJ2-1): ETGVTQSPTHLIKTRGQQVTLRCSSQSGHNTVSWYQQALGQGPQFIFQYYREEENGRGNFPPRFSGLQFPNYSSELNVNALELDDSALYLCASLAKGGSEQFFGPGTRLTVL.

This clone was seen a handful of times. This chain joins TRBV9 and TRBJ2-7; D remains unclear. Germline values: CDR1 SGDLS, CDR2 YYNGEE. The CDR3 loop spans 13 amino acids. V was cut by 0 bases and J by 1 base, with 5 bases left in between. CDR3 DNA: TGTGCCAGCAGCGTAGCGATGTCCTACGAGCAGTACTTC. It codes for CASSVAMSYEQYF.

This clone occurred a few times. V usage is TRBV5-1 and J usage is TRBJ1-2; no firm D call. Per germline, CDR1 SGHRS and CDR2 YFSETQ. This CDR3 region has 10 residues. Trimming cost V 6 bases and J 6 bases, with 6 bases left between them. CDR3 coding DNA: TGCGCCAGCAAGTTGGATGGCTACACCTTC. Amino acids: CASKLDGYTF.

In this sample, this clone turned up a few times. CDR3 sequence reads: CASSEGRGYTQYF. CDR3 bases: TGTGCCAGCAGTGAAGGAAGGGGGTATACGCAGTATTTT. The chain combines TRBV6-4 with TRBJ2-3; weak D call: TRBD1 (6 bases). Germline loops: CDR1 MRHNA, CDR2 SNTAGT. V was cut by 3 bases and J by 7 bases, with 11 bases left in between. The CDR3 is 13 residues long.

This clone was seen only a few times. Within the sample, other DNA sequences also encode this same CDR3. The chain employs TRBV27 and TRBJ1-5, with 8 bases identical to TRBD1. Germline V gives CDR1 MNHEY, CDR2 SMNVEV (reference sequence). The CDR3 runs 13 residues. Trimming cost V 6 bases and J 2 bases; bases outside gene matches: 0. The CDR3 is CASRDRGNQPQHF. In DNA form, the CDR3 reads TGTGCCAGCAGGGACAGGGGCAATCAGCCCCAGCATTTT.

The J gene is TRBJ2-3, the V gene TRBV9, with 8 bases that match TRBD1. CDR1 and CDR2 (germline): SGDLS, YYNGEE. CDR3 length equals 15 residues. Trimming at V came to 3 bases and at J to 1 base, leaving 4 bases not matched to a gene. In DNA form, the CDR3 reads TGTGCCAGCAGCGCCTCGGGACAGGGCACAGATACGCAGTATTTT. Translated: CASSASGQGTDTQYF.

This clone has a handful of counts. The J gene is TRBJ1-2, the V gene TRBV30; D unclear. V shed 4 bases and J shed 6 bases, with 12 bases lying between them. Per germline, CDR1 GTSNPN and CDR2 SVGIG (reference sequence). This CDR3 region has 12 residues. CDR3 protein: CAWTGSWDGYTF. The CDR3 DNA follows: TGTGCCTGGACGGGTTCCTGGGATGGCTACACCTTC.

This clone has only a few counts. V is TRBV18 and J is TRBJ2-2; D is unresolved. CDR3 length: 14 residues. V was pared by 2 bases and J by 0 bases, with 4 bases between. The germline V gene encodes CDR1 KGHSH and CDR2 LQKENI. CDR3 DNA: TGTGCCAGCTCACCAAGCACGAACACCGGGGAGCTGTTTTTT. It is translated as CASSPSTNTGELFF. Full variable domain (outside the CDR3, taken from reference TRBV18 and TRBJ2-2): NAGVMQNPRHLVRRRGQEARLRCSPMKGHSHVYWYRQLPEEGLKFMVYLQKENIIDESGMPKERFSAEFPKEGPSILRIQQVVRGDSAAYFCASSPSTNTGELFFGEGSRLTVL.

The rearrangement uses TRBV7-9 and TRBJ1-5; D may be TRBD1 (5 bases). This CDR3 spans 14 amino acids. The V gene lost 1 base and the J gene lost 9 bases, with 13 bases spanning the gap. Germline CDR1 and CDR2: SEHNR and FQNEAQ (reference sequence). In nucleotides, the CDR3 is TGTGCCAGCAGCTTAGGAGGGGATTTATGGCCCCAGCATTTT. Its translation: CASSLGGDLWPQHF.

The sample holds a few counts of this clone. The V gene is TRBV4-1, the J gene TRBJ2-7; D might be TRBD1 or TRBD2, each matching 5 bases. The V end lost 3 bases, the J end lost 2 bases, and 29 bases lay between the germline ends. CDR1 is MGHRA, CDR2 YSYEKL, per germline. The CDR3 extends over 20 amino acids. The CDR3 region is CASSHSRRNEKGRSAYEQYF. In nucleotides, the CDR3 is TGCGCCAGCAGCCATTCCAGGCGGAATGAAAAGGGACGATCAGCCTACGAGCAGTACTTC.

V usage is TRBV7-2 and J usage is TRBJ2-3; 8 nucleotides line up with TRBD2. Germline V CDR1 and CDR2: SGHTA, FQGNSA. This CDR3 contains 16 residues. The J segment lost 5 bases and the V segment lost 6 bases, leaving 13 bases of the junction unmatched. The CDR3, as DNA: TGTGCCAGCAGTCTAAACCGGGGGGGCCGAGGAGATACGCAGTATTTT. This codes for CASSLNRGGRGDTQYF.

V is TRBV25-1 and J is TRBJ2-4, with a possible D match to TRBD2 (5 bases). Trimming took off 8 bases at V and 0 bases at J, with 20 bases between the two ends. The CDR3 sequence is 17 residues long. Germline V gene lookup returns CDR1 MGHDK and CDR2 SYGVNS. CDR3 DNA: TGTGCCAGCGCCGAGGGTGGAGGCTCAATAGCCAAAAACATTCAGTACTTC. Translating it yields CASAEGGGSIAKNIQYF.

The chain combines TRBV11-2 with TRBJ1-1, with TRBD1 identical over 8 bases. After removal of 5 bases from V and 4 bases from J, the junction contained 18 bases not matched to a gene. The CDR3 consists of 18 residues. Per germline, CDR1 SGHAT and CDR2 FQNNGV. The CDR3 reads CASSPRTGFSVGGTEAFF. The CDR3 nucleotides are TGTGCCAGCAGCCCCCGGACAGGGTTTAGTGTAGGGGGCACTGAAGCTTTCTTT. Full variable domain (remainder filled in from reference TRBV11-2 and TRBJ1-1): EAGVAQSPRYKIIEKRQSVAFWCNPISGHATLYWYQQILGQGPKLLIQFQNNGVVDDSQLPKDRFSAERLKGVDSTLKIQPAKLEDSAVYLCASSPRTGFSVGGTEAFFGQGTRLTVV.

The gene calls are TRBV5-4 and TRBJ1-6; possible D gene TRBD1, 6 bases. Trimming stripped 0 bases from V and 10 bases from J, with 23 bases between. Per germline, CDR1 SGHNT and CDR2 YYREEE (reference sequence). CDR3 length: 18 residues. CDR3 nucleotides: TGTGCCAGCAGCTTGGGGAACAGGGAAGGGTCGAGAGCATCACCCCTCCACTTT. Its translation: CASSLGNREGSRASPLHF.

The chain recombines TRBV5-6 with TRBJ2-1; D remains ambiguous. V was shortened by 1 base and J by 9 bases, with 5 bases between the two germline ends. CDR1 and CDR2 (germline): SGHDT, YYEEEE. The CDR3 runs to 11 residues. The CDR3: CASSLSGEQFF. The CDR3 DNA sequence: TGTGCCAGCAGCTTGAGTGGTGAGCAGTTCTTC.

This clone turned up a few times. The V call is TRBV9, the J call TRBJ2-2, with 11 nucleotides matching TRBD2. CDR3 size: 17 residues. Germline V gene data show CDR1 as SGDLS and CDR2 as YYNGEE. V lost 0 bases, J lost 4 bases, and 5 bases stayed unmatched. CDR3 amino acids: CASSVGLLAGGTGELFF. CDR3 DNA: TGTGCCAGCAGCGTAGGTCTTCTAGCGGGAGGCACCGGGGAGCTGTTTTTT.

In its sample, this clone was seen a few times. The gene calls are TRBV29-1 and TRBJ1-2, with a tentative D call TRBD1 (5 bases). With 8 bases removed from V and 7 bases from J, the gap between germline ends came to 14 bases. The CDR3 runs to 11 residues. Germline V CDR1 and CDR2: SQVTM, ANQGSEA. The CDR3 loop reads CSSSGGSGYTF. CDR3 coding DNA: TGCAGCTCGAGTGGGGGGTCTGGCTACACCTTC.